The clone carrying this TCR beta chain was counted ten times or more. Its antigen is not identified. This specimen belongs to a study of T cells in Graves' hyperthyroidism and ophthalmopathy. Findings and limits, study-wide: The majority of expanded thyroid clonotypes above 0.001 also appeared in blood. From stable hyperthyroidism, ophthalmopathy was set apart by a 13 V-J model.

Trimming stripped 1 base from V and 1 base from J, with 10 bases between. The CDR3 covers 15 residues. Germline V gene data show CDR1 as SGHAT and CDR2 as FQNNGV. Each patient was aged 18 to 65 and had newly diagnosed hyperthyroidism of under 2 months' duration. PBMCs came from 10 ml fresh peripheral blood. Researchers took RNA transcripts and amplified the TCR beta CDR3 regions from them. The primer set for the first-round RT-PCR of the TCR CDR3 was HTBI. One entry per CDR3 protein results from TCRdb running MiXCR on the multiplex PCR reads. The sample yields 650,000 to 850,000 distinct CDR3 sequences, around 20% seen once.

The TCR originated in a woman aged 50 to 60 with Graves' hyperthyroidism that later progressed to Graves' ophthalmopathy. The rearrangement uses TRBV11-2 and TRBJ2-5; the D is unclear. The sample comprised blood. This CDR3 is CASSLAPRPQETQYF. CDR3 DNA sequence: TGTGCCAGCAGCTTAGCCCCGCGGCCCCAAGAGACCCAGTACTTC.